This T cell receptor beta chain was identified in a study of blood T cell repertoires in COVID-19. Study at large: Whether acute or convalescent, the COVID-19 samples came from the United States, Italy and Spain. Sources were T cells, B-cell-depleted T cells, or PBMCs; the material itself was cDNA or gDNA.

Only in-frame clones appear in the TCRdb table, and some are missing; sequencing was by immunoSEQ multiplex PCR. The table has about 300,000 clones, around 87% seen once. Germline V gene data show CDR1 as SGHTA and CDR2 as FQGNSA. The CDR3 totals 16 residues. V shed 5 bases, J shed 9 bases, and the junction held 13 bases outside the gene matches. The V call is TRBV7-2, the J call TRBJ2-1; 10 bases fit TRBD2. Sequencing was done on a sample of peripheral blood. This sequence originates from a man in his 70s with acute or convalescent COVID-19. CDR3 sequence reads: CASSPSASGSFAEQFF. CDR3 in DNA: TGTGCCAGCAGCCCCTCTGCTAGCGGGAGTTTCGCTGAGCAGTTCTTC. The full variable domain, rest sourced from reference TRBV7-2 and TRBJ2-1, is GAGVSQSPSNKVTEKGKDVELRCDPISGHTALYWYRQSLGQGLEFLIYFQGNSAPDKSGLPSDRFSAERTGGSVSTLTIQRTQQEDSAVYLCASSPSASGSFAEQFFGPGTRLTVL.